This is a list of T cell receptor beta chains from one sample in a study of blood T cell repertoires in COVID-19. Method: immunoSEQ multiplex PCR; TCRdb's copy keeps in-frame clones and lacks some. This table has 150,000 or so clones, around 80% appearing once. The specimen sequenced was peripheral blood. The receptors were sampled from a human donor with acute or convalescent COVID-19. The donor label of this sample is uncertain. Each CDR3 is given with its conserved first and last residue. The D gene is left open where the match is weak. Clone size is stated in some rows and not others, as once, few, many or a class when expanded.

J | V | D | size | CDR3 | DNA
TRBJ1-2 | TRBV4-1 | - | once | CASSQGTRTNYGYTF | TGCGCCAGCAGCCAAGGGACTCGGACTAACTATGGCTACACCTTC
TRBJ1-2 | TRBV19 | - | - | CASSMDPTRGYTF | TGTGCCAGTAGTATGGATCCCACGAGGGGCTACACCTTC
TRBJ1-2 | TRBV10-2 | TRBD1 | - | CASRQGASYGYTF | TGCGCCAGCAGGCAGGGGGCAAGCTATGGCTACACCTTC
TRBJ1-2 | TRBV4-1 | - | - | CASSRAGGGYTF | TGCGCCAGCAGCCGGGCGGGAGGTGGCTACACCTTC
TRBJ1-5 | TRBV28 | - | - | CASTPGDQPQHF | TGTGCCAGCACCCCGGGAGATCAGCCCCAGCATTTT
TRBJ2-5 | TRBV2 | TRBD2 | - | CASTSGRETQYF | TGTGCCAGCACTAGCGGGAGAGAGACCCAGTACTTC
TRBJ1-1 | TRBV30 | - | - | CAWSVSGFGTEAFF | TGTGCCTGGAGTGTATCCGGGTTTGGCACTGAAGCTTTCTTT
TRBJ1-1 | TRBV10-3 | - | - | CAIGRGFGNTEAFF | TGTGCCATCGGGAGGGGATTTGGAAACACTGAAGCTTTCTTT
TRBJ1-2 | TRBV6-5 | - | - | CASRGAKLYGYTF | TGTGCCAGCAGGGGGGCAAAACTCTATGGCTACACCTTC
TRBJ1-2 | TRBV4-3 | - | - | CASSFRSGDGYTF | TGCGCCAGCAGCTTCCGATCGGGGGATGGCTACACCTTC
TRBJ1-6 | TRBV6-2/TRBV6-3 | TRBD1 | - | CASSYSGTGVRSPLHF | TGTGCCAGCAGTTACTCCGGGACAGGGGTTCGTTCACCCCTCCACTTT
TRBJ2-5 | TRBV5-4 | - | - | CASSITTEPEETQYF | TGTGCCAGCAGCATTACGACAGAACCCGAGGAGACCCAGTACTTC
TRBJ1-5 | TRBV18 | - | few | CASSSQANQPQHF | TGTGCCAGCTCAAGTCAGGCAAATCAGCCCCAGCATTTT
TRBJ2-3 | TRBV19 | - | - | CASRAQGTDTQYF | TGTGCCAGTAGGGCCCAGGGCACAGATACGCAGTATTTT